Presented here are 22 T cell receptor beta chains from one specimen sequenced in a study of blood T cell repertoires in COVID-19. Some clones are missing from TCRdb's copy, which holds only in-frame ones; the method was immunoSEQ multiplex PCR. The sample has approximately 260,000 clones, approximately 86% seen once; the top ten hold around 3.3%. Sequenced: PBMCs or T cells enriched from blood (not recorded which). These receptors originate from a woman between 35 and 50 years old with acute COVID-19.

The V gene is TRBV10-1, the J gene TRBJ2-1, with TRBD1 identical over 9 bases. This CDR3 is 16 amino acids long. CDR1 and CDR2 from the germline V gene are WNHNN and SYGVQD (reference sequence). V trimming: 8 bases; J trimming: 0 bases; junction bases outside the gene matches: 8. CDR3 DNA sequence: TGCGCCAGCGGCTCCGGGACAGGGCGCTCCTACAATGAGCAGTTCTTC. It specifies CASGSGTGRSYNEQFF.

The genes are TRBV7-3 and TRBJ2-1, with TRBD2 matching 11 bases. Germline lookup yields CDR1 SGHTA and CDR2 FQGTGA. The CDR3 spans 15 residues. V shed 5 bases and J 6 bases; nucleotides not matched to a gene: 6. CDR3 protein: CASSLLAGGVNEQFF. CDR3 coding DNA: TGTGCCAGCAGCCTCTTAGCGGGAGGGGTCAATGAGCAGTTCTTC.

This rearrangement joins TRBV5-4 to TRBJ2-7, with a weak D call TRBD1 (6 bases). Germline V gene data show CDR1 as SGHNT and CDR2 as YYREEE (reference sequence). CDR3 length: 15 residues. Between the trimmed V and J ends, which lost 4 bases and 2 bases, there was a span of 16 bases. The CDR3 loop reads CASSERGKITYEQYF. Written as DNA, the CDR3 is TGTGCCAGCAGCGAAAGGGGGAAAATAACCTACGAGCAGTACTTC.

CDR3 sequence: CAISENPGTGELFF. CDR3 coding DNA: TGTGCCATCAGTGAGAATCCGGGGACCGGGGAGCTGTTTTTT. This chain connects TRBV10-3 to TRBJ2-2; maybe TRBD2 (5 bases). Trimming cost V 2 bases and J 5 bases, with 9 bases left between them. The CDR3 is 14 residues long. The V gene's germline CDR1 is ENHRY and CDR2 SYGVKD.

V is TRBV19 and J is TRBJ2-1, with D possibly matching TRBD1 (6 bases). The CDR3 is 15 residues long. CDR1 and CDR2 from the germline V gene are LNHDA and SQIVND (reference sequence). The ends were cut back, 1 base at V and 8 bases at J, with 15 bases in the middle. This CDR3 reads CASSIGVGQFDEQFF. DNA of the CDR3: TGTGCCAGTAGTATAGGGGTAGGACAGTTCGATGAGCAGTTCTTC.

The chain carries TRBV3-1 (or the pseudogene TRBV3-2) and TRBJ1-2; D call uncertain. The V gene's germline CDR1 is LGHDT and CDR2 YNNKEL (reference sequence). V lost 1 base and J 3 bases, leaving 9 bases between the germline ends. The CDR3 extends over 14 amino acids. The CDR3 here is CASSQAAGDYGYTF. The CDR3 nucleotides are TGTGCCAGCAGCCAAGCCGCAGGTGACTATGGCTACACCTTC.

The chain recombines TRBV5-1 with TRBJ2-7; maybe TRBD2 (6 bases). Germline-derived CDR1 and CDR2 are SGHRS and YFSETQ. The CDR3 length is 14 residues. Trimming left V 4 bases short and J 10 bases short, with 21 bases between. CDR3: CASSPSTGLETQYF. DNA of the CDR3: TGCGCCAGCAGCCCCTCAACGGGACTCGAAACCCAGTACTTC.

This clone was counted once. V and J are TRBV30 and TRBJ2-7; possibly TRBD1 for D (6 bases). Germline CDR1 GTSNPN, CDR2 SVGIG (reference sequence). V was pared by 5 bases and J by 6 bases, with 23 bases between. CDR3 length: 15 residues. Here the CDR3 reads CAWAYRALRTGEQYF. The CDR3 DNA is TGTGCCTGGGCTTACAGGGCCCTTCGGACTGGCGAGCAGTACTTC.

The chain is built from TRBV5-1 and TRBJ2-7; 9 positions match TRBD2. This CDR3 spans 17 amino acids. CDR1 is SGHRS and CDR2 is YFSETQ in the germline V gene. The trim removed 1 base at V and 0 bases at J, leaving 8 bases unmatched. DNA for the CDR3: TGCGCCAGCAGCTTGCGGCCTAGCGGGGCTGGCTCCTACGAGCAGTACTTC. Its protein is CASSLRPSGAGSYEQYF.

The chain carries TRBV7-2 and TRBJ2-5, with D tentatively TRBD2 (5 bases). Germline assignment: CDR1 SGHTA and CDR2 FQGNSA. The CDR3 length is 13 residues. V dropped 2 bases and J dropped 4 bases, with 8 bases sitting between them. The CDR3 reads CASSLPSRETQYF. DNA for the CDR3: TGTGCCAGCAGCTTACCTAGCCGAGAGACCCAGTACTTC.

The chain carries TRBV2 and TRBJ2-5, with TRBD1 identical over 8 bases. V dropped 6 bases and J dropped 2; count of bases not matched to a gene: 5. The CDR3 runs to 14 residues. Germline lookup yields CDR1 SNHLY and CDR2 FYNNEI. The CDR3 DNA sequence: TGTGCCAGCAGAGGGTGGACAGGGCAAGAGACCCAGTACTTC. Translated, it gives CASRGWTGQETQYF.

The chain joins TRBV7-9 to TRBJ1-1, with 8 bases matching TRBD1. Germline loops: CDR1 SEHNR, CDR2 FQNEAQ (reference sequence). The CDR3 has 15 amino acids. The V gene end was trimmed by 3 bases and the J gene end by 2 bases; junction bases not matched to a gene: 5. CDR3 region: CASSLDRVGNTEAFF. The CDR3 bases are TGTGCCAGCAGCTTGGACAGGGTGGGAAACACTGAAGCTTTCTTT. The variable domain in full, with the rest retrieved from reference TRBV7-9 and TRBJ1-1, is DTGVSQNPRHKITKRGQNVTFRCDPISEHNRLYWYRQTLGQGPEFLTYFQNEAQLEKSRLLSDRFSAERPKGSFSTLEIQRTEQGDSAMYLCASSLDRVGNTEAFFGQGTRLTVV.

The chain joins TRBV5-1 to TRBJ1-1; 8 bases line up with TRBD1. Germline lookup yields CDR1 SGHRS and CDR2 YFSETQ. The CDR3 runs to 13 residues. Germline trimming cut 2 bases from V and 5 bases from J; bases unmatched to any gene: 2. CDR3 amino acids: CASSFTGGTEAFF. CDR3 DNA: TGCGCCAGCAGCTTTACAGGGGGGACTGAAGCTTTCTTT.

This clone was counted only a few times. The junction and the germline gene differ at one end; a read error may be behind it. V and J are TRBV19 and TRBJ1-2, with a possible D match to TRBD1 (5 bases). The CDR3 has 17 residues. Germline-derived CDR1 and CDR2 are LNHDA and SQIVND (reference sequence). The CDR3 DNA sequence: TGTGCCAGTACTATATCCTCAGGGCGGGGGTCCGACTATGGCTACACCTTC. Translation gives CASTISSGRGSDYGYTF.

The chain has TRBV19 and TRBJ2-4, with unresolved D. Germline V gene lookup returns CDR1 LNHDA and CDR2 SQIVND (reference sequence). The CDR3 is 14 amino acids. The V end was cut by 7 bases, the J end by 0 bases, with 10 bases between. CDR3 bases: TGTGCCAGTACCCGAGACTCAGCCAAAAACATTCAGTACTTC. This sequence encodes CASTRDSAKNIQYF.

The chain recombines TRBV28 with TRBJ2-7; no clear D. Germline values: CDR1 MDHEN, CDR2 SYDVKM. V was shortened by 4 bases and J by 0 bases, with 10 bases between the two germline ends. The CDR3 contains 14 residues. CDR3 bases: TGTGCCAGCAGTTCCTTATTTGTCTCCTACGAGCAGTACTTC. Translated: CASSSLFVSYEQYF. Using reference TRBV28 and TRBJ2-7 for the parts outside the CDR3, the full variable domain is DVKVTQSSRYLVKRTGEKVFLECVQDMDHENMFWYRQDPGLGLRLIYFSYDVKMKEKGDIPEGYSVSREKKERFSLILESASTNQTSMYLCASSSLFVSYEQYFGPGTRLTVT.

The CDR3 region has the DNA TGCAGCGTTGATAGCCCCAGATCAAATGAGCAGTTCTTC. This gives the protein CSVDSPRSNEQFF. V is TRBV29-1 and J is TRBJ2-1; D remains ambiguous. V lost 3 bases and J lost 7, with 13 bases in between. CDR3 length: 13 residues. The germline V gene encodes CDR1 SQVTM and CDR2 ANQGSEA.

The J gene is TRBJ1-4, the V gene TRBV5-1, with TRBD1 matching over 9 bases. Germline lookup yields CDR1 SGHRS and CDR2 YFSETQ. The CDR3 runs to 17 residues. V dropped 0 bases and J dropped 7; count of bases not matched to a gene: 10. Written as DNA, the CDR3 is TGCGCCAGCAGCTTGGGCCGGGACAGGGTAATCGGTGAAAAACTGTTTTTT. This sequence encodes CASSLGRDRVIGEKLFF. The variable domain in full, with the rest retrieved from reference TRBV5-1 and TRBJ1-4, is KAGVTQTPRYLIKTRGQQVTLSCSPISGHRSVSWYQQTPGQGLQFLFEYFSETQRNKGNFPGRFSGRQFSNSRSEMNVSTLELGDSALYLCASSLGRDRVIGEKLFFGSGTQLSVL.

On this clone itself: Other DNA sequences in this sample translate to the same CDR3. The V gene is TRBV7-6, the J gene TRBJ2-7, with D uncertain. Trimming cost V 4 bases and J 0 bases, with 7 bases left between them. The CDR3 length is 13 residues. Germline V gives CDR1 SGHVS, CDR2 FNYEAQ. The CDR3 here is CASSSRSSYEQYF. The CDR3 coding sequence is TGTGCCAGCAGCTCCCGTAGCTCCTACGAGCAGTACTTC.

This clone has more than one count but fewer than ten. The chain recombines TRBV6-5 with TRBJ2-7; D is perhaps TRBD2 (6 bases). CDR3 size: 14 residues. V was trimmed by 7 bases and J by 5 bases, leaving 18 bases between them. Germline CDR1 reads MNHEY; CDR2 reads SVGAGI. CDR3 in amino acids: CASNVAELSHEQYF. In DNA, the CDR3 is TGTGCCAGCAACGTAGCGGAGTTGTCTCACGAGCAGTACTTC.

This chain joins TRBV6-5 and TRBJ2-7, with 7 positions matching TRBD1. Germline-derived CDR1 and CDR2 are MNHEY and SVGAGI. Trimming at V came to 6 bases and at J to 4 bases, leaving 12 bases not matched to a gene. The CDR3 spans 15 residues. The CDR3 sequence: CASSRAGTVFYEQYF. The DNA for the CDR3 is TGTGCCAGCAGCAGGGCCGGGACAGTATTTTACGAGCAGTACTTC.

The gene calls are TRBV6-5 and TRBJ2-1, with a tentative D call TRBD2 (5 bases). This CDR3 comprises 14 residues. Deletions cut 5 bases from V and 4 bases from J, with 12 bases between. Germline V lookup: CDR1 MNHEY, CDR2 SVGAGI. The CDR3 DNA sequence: TGTGCCAGCAGTCGGGGAGAGGATTACAATGAGCAGTTCTTC. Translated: CASSRGEDYNEQFF.